The 22 T cell receptor beta chains listed next were all sequenced from one sample in a study of blood T cell repertoires in COVID-19. Profiling relied on immunoSEQ multiplex PCR, and the TCRdb table lists in-frame clones only, not all of them. The table lists roughly 100,000 clones, approximately 90% of them singletons. The sequencing sample was made of peripheral blood. All receptors derive from an elderly woman with active COVID-19.

The V call is TRBV5-4, the J call TRBJ2-1, with D perhaps matching TRBD2 (6 bases). CDR3 size: 15 residues. V lost 0 bases and J lost 7, with 14 bases in between. Germline CDR1 and CDR2: SGHNT and YYREEE (reference sequence). This chain's CDR3 is CASSLAGGMGNEQFF. The CDR3, as DNA: TGTGCCAGCAGCTTGGCCGGGGGAATGGGGAATGAGCAGTTCTTC.

The chain has TRBV9 and TRBJ2-7; TRBD2 matches at 8 bases. The V gene end was trimmed by 4 bases and the J gene end by 1 base; junction bases not matched to a gene: 7. Germline V lookup: CDR1 SGDLS, CDR2 YYNGEE. This CDR3 has 15 residues. This CDR3 is CASSSSSGISYEQYF. CDR3 nucleotide sequence: TGTGCCAGCAGCTCGAGTAGCGGGATTTCCTACGAGCAGTACTTC. Filled out from reference TRBV9 and TRBJ2-7, the complete variable domain reads DSGVTQTPKHLITATGQRVTLRCSPRSGDLSVYWYQQSLDQGLQFLIQYYNGEERAKGNILERFSAQQFPDLHSELNLSSLELGDSALYFCASSSSSGISYEQYFGPGTRLTVT.

This chain links TRBV18 with TRBJ1-1, with TRBD1 matching over 9 bases. The germline gives CDR1 KGHSH, CDR2 LQKENI. This CDR3 spans 15 amino acids. V was clipped by 3 bases and J by 3 bases; unmatched bases: 5. The CDR3 DNA reads as TGTGCCAGCTCACCCCTGGGACAGGGAGACACTGAAGCTTTCTTT. Its translation: CASSPLGQGDTEAFF.

V and J are TRBV5-6 and TRBJ2-3, with D uncertain. V was shortened by 5 bases and J by 5 bases, with 15 bases between the two germline ends. The germline V gene encodes CDR1 SGHDT and CDR2 YYEEEE. The CDR3 has 14 amino acids. CDR3 sequence (DNA): TGTGCCAGCAGTCTACTGCACGCAATAGATACGCAGTATTTT. Amino acid sequence: CASSLLHAIDTQYF.

This chain connects TRBV19 to TRBJ2-2, with 8 bases that match TRBD1. The CDR3 loop spans 14 amino acids. Germline lookup yields CDR1 LNHDA and CDR2 SQIVND (reference sequence). The V segment lost 5 bases and the J segment 6 bases; nucleotides outside the gene matches: 5. Written as DNA, the CDR3 is TGTGCCAGTAGTGGGACAGGCGGCGCCGGGGAGCTGTTTTTT. Translated, it gives CASSGTGGAGELFF.

The V call is TRBV11-2, the J call TRBJ2-7, with D uncertain. The V gene's germline CDR1 is SGHAT and CDR2 FQNNGV. The CDR3 is 14 residues long. The V end was cut by 0 bases, the J end by 3 bases, with 9 bases between. This CDR3 reads CASSLDPQIYEQYF. CDR3 nucleotide sequence: TGTGCCAGCAGCTTAGATCCCCAGATCTACGAGCAGTACTTC.

The rearrangement uses TRBV28 and TRBJ2-1, with 10 nucleotides matching TRBD2. This CDR3 has 16 residues. Germline V CDR1 and CDR2: MDHEN, SYDVKM. V dropped 5 bases and J dropped 6; count of bases not matched to a gene: 10. The CDR3 region is CASSAQAGGTRNEQFF. In nucleotides, the CDR3 is TGTGCCAGCAGTGCCCAAGCGGGAGGGACCCGCAATGAGCAGTTCTTC.

CDR3 DNA sequence: TGTGCCAGCTCCCTCCGTGCGGGTCAAGAGACCCAGTACTTC. Its translation is CASSLRAGQETQYF. The genes are TRBV18 and TRBJ2-5, with D possibly matching TRBD2 (5 bases). The germline CDR1 and CDR2 sequences are KGHSH and LQKENI. This CDR3 has 14 amino acids. V shed 6 bases and J shed 2 bases, with 13 bases lying between them.

Only one count was recorded for this clone. The DNA of the CDR3 is TGTGCCAGCAGCGTAGCCGACGGGAGCTCCTACAATGAGCAGTTCTTC. Translation gives CASSVADGSSYNEQFF. V and J are TRBV9 and TRBJ2-1; tentative D call: TRBD2 (6 bases). The germline V gene encodes CDR1 SGDLS and CDR2 YYNGEE. This CDR3 has 16 residues. Trimming took 0 bases from V and 0 from J, leaving 10 bases between them.

The rearrangement links TRBV6-4 to TRBJ2-1; D is perhaps TRBD2 (6 bases). The CDR3 has 13 residues. V was trimmed by 4 bases and J by 9 bases, leaving 13 bases between them. Germline CDR1 and CDR2: MRHNA and SNTAGT. The CDR3 reads CASSAETSVEQFF. In DNA, the CDR3 is TGTGCCAGCAGTGCAGAGACTAGTGTTGAGCAGTTCTTC.

This chain connects TRBV7-3 to TRBJ1-1; TRBD1 aligns across 11 bases. The V and J ends lost 5 bases and 4 bases, in that order; junction bases with no gene match: 6. Per germline, CDR1 SGHTA and CDR2 FQGTGA. CDR3 length: 15 residues. The chain's CDR3 is CASSRTGTGGTEAFF. The CDR3, as DNA: TGTGCCAGCAGCCGAACCGGGACAGGGGGCACTGAAGCTTTCTTT.

This clone has just one count. The chain joins TRBV28 to TRBJ2-7; weak D call: TRBD1 (7 bases). The length of the CDR3 is 14 residues. Looked up from germline, CDR1 is MDHEN and CDR2 is SYDVKM. Trimming took 5 bases from V and 3 from J, leaving 14 bases between them. CDR3 region: CASSTRGVFYEQYF. For the CDR3, the DNA is TGTGCCAGCAGTACCAGGGGGGTATTCTACGAGCAGTACTTC.

The rearrangement links TRBV27 to TRBJ2-7, with 7 bases that match TRBD1. The CDR3 extends over 16 amino acids. J gave up 0 bases and V 6 bases, and 11 bases lay outside the gene matches. The germline CDR1 and CDR2 sequences are MNHEY and SMNVEV (reference sequence). The CDR3 region is CASRPLTGAFSYEQYF. The CDR3 nucleotides read TGTGCCAGCAGGCCACTTACAGGGGCCTTCTCCTACGAGCAGTACTTC.

The rearrangement links TRBV18 to TRBJ2-2; 9 bases are shared with TRBD1. Germline CDR1 reads KGHSH; CDR2 reads LQKENI. Trimming at V came to 6 bases and at J to 3 bases, leaving 8 bases not matched to a gene. CDR3 length: 16 residues. The CDR3 DNA sequence: TGTGCCAGCTCGGAACAGGGGGCTCTGGACACCGGGGAGCTGTTTTTT. Translation gives CASSEQGALDTGELFF.

This clone was seen just once. J is TRBJ1-5 and V is TRBV4-2; D not resolved. The CDR3 has 16 residues. From germline, CDR1 is LGHNA and CDR2 YNFKEQ. Between the trimmed V and J ends, which lost 3 bases and 0 bases, there was a span of 12 bases. CDR3 region: CASSHGESYSNQPQHF. The DNA for the CDR3 is TGTGCCAGCAGCCACGGGGAGTCTTATAGCAATCAGCCCCAGCATTTT.

In this sample, this clone turned up once. V and J are TRBV7-2 and TRBJ2-6; 8 nucleotides match TRBD2. There are 18 residues in the CDR3. Germline V gene data show CDR1 as SGHTA and CDR2 as FQGNSA. The V gene end was trimmed by 0 bases and the J gene end by 2 bases; junction bases not matched to a gene: 6. The CDR3 DNA is TGTGCCAGCAGCTTAGCGGGGCGGGGGGCCGCTGGGGCCAACGTCCTGACTTTC. This gives the protein CASSLAGRGAAGANVLTF. Based on the CDR3 plus reference TRBV7-2 and TRBJ2-6, the full variable domain is GAGVSQSPSNKVTEKGKDVELRCDPISGHTALYWYRQSLGQGLEFLIYFQGNSAPDKSGLPSDRFSAERTGGSVSTLTIQRTQQEDSAVYLCASSLAGRGAAGANVLTFGAGSRLTVL.

The V call is TRBV6-6, the J call TRBJ2-1; 8 positions match TRBD1. The CDR3 is 16 amino acids. The V gene end was trimmed by 2 bases and the J gene end by 8 bases; junction bases not matched to a gene: 11. Germline V gene lookup returns CDR1 MNHNY and CDR2 SVGAGI (reference sequence). CDR3 sequence (DNA): TGTGCCAGCAGTTACGCGGGGACAGGCGGAGTAGATGAGCAGTTCTTC. This translates into CASSYAGTGGVDEQFF.

The V gene is TRBV2, the J gene TRBJ2-7; D gene ambiguous. The germline V and J ends were trimmed by 2 bases and 2 bases, with 7 bases remaining between them. CDR3 size: 13 residues. Germline V gene data show CDR1 as SNHLY and CDR2 as FYNNEI. The CDR3 DNA sequence: TGTGCCAGCAGTGAACGACAAGCCTACGAGCAGTACTTC. Translated, it gives CASSERQAYEQYF.

The chain combines TRBV28 with TRBJ2-3; D may be TRBD1 (6 bases). The V end was cut by 7 bases, the J end by 0 bases, with 17 bases between. The CDR3 sequence is 16 residues long. Germline assignment: CDR1 MDHEN and CDR2 SYDVKM. CDR3 residues: CASTGQSFPSTDTQYF. The CDR3 DNA reads TGTGCCAGCACGGGACAAAGCTTTCCTAGCACAGATACGCAGTATTTT. Together with reference TRBV28 and TRBJ2-3, the CDR3 gives the full variable domain: DVKVTQSSRYLVKRTGEKVFLECVQDMDHENMFWYRQDPGLGLRLIYFSYDVKMKEKGDIPEGYSVSREKKERFSLILESASTNQTSMYLCASTGQSFPSTDTQYFGPGTRLTVL.

The count of this clone is one. This rearrangement joins TRBV5-8 to TRBJ1-2; D remains unclear. V was trimmed by 2 bases and J by 4 bases, leaving 9 bases between them. Germline V CDR1 and CDR2: SGHTS, YDEGEE. CDR3 length: 13 residues. The CDR3 protein is CASSLTLFYGYTF. CDR3 DNA: TGTGCCAGCAGCTTAACTTTGTTCTATGGCTACACCTTC.

CDR3 in DNA: TGCGCCAGCAGCCAAGAAAGGACACCACTCTACAATGAGCAGTTCTTC. It yields the protein CASSQERTPLYNEQFF. The rearrangement uses TRBV4-1 and TRBJ2-1, with TRBD1 as a possible D gene (5 bases). CDR3 length: 16 residues. The ends were cut back, 0 bases at V and 3 bases at J, with 12 bases in the middle. CDR1 is MGHRA and CDR2 is YSYEKL in the germline V gene.

This clone was seen more than once but under ten times. The chain uses TRBV5-5 and TRBJ2-7; 8 nucleotides agree with TRBD1. CDR1 and CDR2 from the germline V gene are SGHKS and YYEKEE (reference sequence). Unmatched junction bases numbered 5, after V lost 2 bases and J lost 7 bases. The CDR3 runs to 13 residues. The CDR3 sequence is CASSFQGALEQYF. The DNA of the CDR3 is TGTGCCAGCAGCTTCCAGGGGGCGCTTGAGCAGTACTTC.